This section outlines one T cell receptor beta chain sequence together with its context. The target of this receptor is not known. The input lacks base qualities; no much larger clone sits a single base away. In light of the paper, this sample's treatment or condition label describes: in vitro stimulation with specific CMV peptide epitopes to enrich CMV-specific T cells. Sequencing was performed on an Illumina HiSeq 1500. The public reads were reanalyzed by TCRdb: fastp trimming at Q25, MiXCR alignment, in-frame beta chains only. Rows merge per CDR3 protein into single entries with the most common DNA and genes. For this sample the table gives approximately 730,000 distinct CDR3 sequences, of which roughly 29% were detected only once. Clones ranked in the top ten supply around 13% of the sample. These data come from a study of T cell repertoires in cytomegalovirus infection (dated by TCRdb to the late 2010s). General notes on the study: Peptide stimulations targeted recently identified HLA-C-restricted CMV epitopes, whose presentation resists viral immunomodulation, together with well-studied HLA-B-restricted epitopes. Donor HLA type was relevant to the analysis, as public TCR beta signatures indicated carriage of CMV infection together with the matching HLA type. The research as a whole found: In the ex vivo response, HLA-C-restricted CMV-specific TCR beta clonotypes were dominant, and in two of eight donors the single most frequent clonotype came from this HLA-C-restricted group. In both this cohort and an independent roughly 330-donor cohort, the cumulative frequency of public TCR beta family members distinguished carriers of CMV infection plus the relevant HLA type.

Measured from the cysteine to the phenylalanine, the CDR3 is 15 residues long. Kept here is only the CDR3 DNA, which spans 45 bases and is read in frame from base 1. CDR1 and CDR2 (MNHNS, SASEGT) derive from the germline V gene. Trimming leaves V shorter by 5 bases and J shorter by 6 bases, with the junction holding 9 bases beyond the gene matches. Source: cultured CD8+ T cells from PBMCs, taken from culture after CMV antigen stimulation. The sequence came from a human donor in good health (CMV status not recorded). Some clones in this sample may be carry-over from other donors' samples. The rearrangement combines TRBV6-1 with TRBJ1-1, with 10 central nucleotides matching TRBD1. CDR3 loop: CASSSRDRGIAEAFF. The nucleotides are TGTGCCAGCAGTTCACGGGACAGGGGTATCGCTGAAGCTTTCTTT.